Sequencing of this TCR beta chain was carried out in a study of vaccination and CD4 T cells after COVID-19. Study-level background: Six males and four females, two of them Hispanic, were enrolled as convalescents. Overlapping SARS-CoV-2, HCoV-NL63, HCoV-OC43 and HCoV-229E spike peptides stimulated the cells. Whole-study results and caveats: Convalescent patients' median share of reactive clones seen only post-vaccination was approximately 85%.

The time point is: late sampling 161 to 241 days after vaccination in three convalescent patients. Specified treatment: roughly ten-day PBMC culture with coronavirus spike peptide pools or control peptides (ViraFEST assay). About this clonotype: The antigen remains unidentified.

The assay that was used to sequence DNA from cultured CD4+ T cells was the Oncomine TCR Beta short-read assay. Each CDR3 protein gets one entry after TCRdb re-called the PCR reads with MiXCR. This table holds tens of thousands of distinct CDR3 sequences, 30% to 45% found once. This TCR came from a human donor who had recovered from COVID-19. The input for sequencing was CD4+ T cells from blood, cultured in vitro, taken about 7 months after SARS-CoV-2 vaccination.

CDR3: CATSRDPGTLAFF. CDR3 nucleotide sequence: TGTGCCACCAGCAGAGATCCCGGGACGTTAGCTTTCTTT. V is TRBV15 and J is TRBJ1-1; D is possibly TRBD1 (5 bases). The CDR3 runs 13 residues. CDR1 is LNHNV and CDR2 is YYDKDF in the germline V gene (reference sequence). V lost 0 bases to trimming and J lost 10 bases, with 12 bases between them.